A single sample is the source of the 30 T cell receptor beta chains below, sequenced in a study of CD8 T cells in ankylosing spondylitis. TCRdb called the 5' RACE reads again in MiXCR, with one record for every CDR3 protein. The sample has around 250,000 distinct CDR3 sequences, around 11% seen once; the top ten hold 6.8%. The material sequenced was blood, either unsorted or a sorted T cell fraction (not recorded which). Receptors were obtained from a male donor with ankylosing spondylitis or in good health (not recorded which).

This clonotype was counted many times. V gene TRBV5-5 combines with J gene TRBJ2-1; D gene unclear. Germline loops: CDR1 SGHKS, CDR2 YYEKEE (reference sequence). The V end was cut by 4 bases, the J end by 0 bases, with 11 bases between. The CDR3 has 15 amino acids. CDR3 sequence reads: CASSRTTVSYNEQFF. CDR3 bases: TGTGCCAGCAGCCGTACGACGGTCTCCTACAATGAGCAGTTCTTC.

This rearrangement joins TRBV5-1 to TRBJ2-1; TRBD2 agrees at 10 bases. The CDR3 is 16 residues long. The V gene's germline CDR1 is SGHRS and CDR2 YFSETQ. J was trimmed by 1 base and V by 4 bases; bases with no gene match: 5. The CDR3 DNA sequence: TGCGCCAGCAGCGGGAATAGCGGGGGGTCCTACAATGAGCAGTTCTTC. Its protein is CASSGNSGGSYNEQFF. Looking up the rest from reference TRBV5-1 and TRBJ2-1 gives the full variable domain: KAGVTQTPRYLIKTRGQQVTLSCSPISGHRSVSWYQQTPGQGLQFLFEYFSETQRNKGNFPGRFSGRQFSNSRSEMNVSTLELGDSALYLCASSGNSGGSYNEQFFGPGTRLTVL.

This clonotype was picked up many times. The chain joins TRBV5-1 to TRBJ2-7; 10 positions agree with TRBD2. Germline V gene lookup returns CDR1 SGHRS and CDR2 YFSETQ. This CDR3 comprises 15 residues. V was pared by 0 bases and J by 2 bases, with 2 bases of the junction left unmatched. The CDR3 region is CASSLELAGAYEQYF. For the CDR3, the DNA is TGCGCCAGCAGCTTGGAGCTAGCGGGGGCCTACGAGCAGTACTTC.

This clonotype showed up many times. The chain couples TRBV3-1 to TRBJ2-7, with TRBD2 identical over 10 bases. The V segment lost 1 base and the J segment 3 bases; nucleotides outside the gene matches: 0. CDR1 LGHDT and CDR2 YNNKEL come from the germline V gene (reference sequence). There are 14 residues in the CDR3. CDR3 in amino acids: CASSQVAGGYEQYF. In nucleotides, the CDR3 is TGTGCCAGCAGCCAAGTAGCGGGAGGCTACGAGCAGTACTTC.

This clonotype came up many times. This chain links TRBV7-6 with TRBJ2-7; 8 bases are shared with TRBD1. The CDR3 contains 17 residues. The J segment lost 3 bases and the V segment lost 2 bases, leaving 12 bases of the junction unmatched. Germline V gene sequence: CDR1 SGHVS, CDR2 FNYEAQ. CDR3 sequence (DNA): TGTGCCAGCAGCTTAACCTACGACAGGGGACAAGACTACGAGCAGTACTTC. Its translation is CASSLTYDRGQDYEQYF.

This clonotype came up many times. The rearrangement uses TRBV7-8 and TRBJ2-3; 11 bases fit TRBD2. The CDR3 is 16 amino acids. Germline values: CDR1 SGHVS, CDR2 FQNEAQ. The trim removed 4 bases at V and 0 bases at J, leaving 3 bases unmatched. CDR3 nucleotides: TGTGCCAGCAGCTCCTTAGCGGGAGGGAGCACAGATACGCAGTATTTT. Its protein is CASSSLAGGSTDTQYF.

This clonotype was detected only a few times. This chain links TRBV12-3 or TRBV12-4 with TRBJ2-3; D may correspond to TRBD1 or TRBD2 (5 bases each). The CDR3 length is 17 residues. The ends were cut back, 4 bases at V and 5 bases at J, with 22 bases in the middle. Here the CDR3 DNA reads TGTGCCAGCAGTTCGGGACGGGTGCTCGACTGGGGAGATACGCAGTATTTT. It codes for CASSSGRVLDWGDTQYF.

J is TRBJ1-2 and V is TRBV7-8; 7 bases align to TRBD1. The CDR3 runs 16 residues. The germline V gene has CDR1 SGHVS and CDR2 FQNEAQ. V lost 5 bases to trimming and J lost 5 bases; unmatched junction nucleotides: 14. CDR3 in DNA: TGTGCCAGCAGCCCAGACAGGGCCAAACAGTGGTATGGCTACACCTTC. Amino acids: CASSPDRAKQWYGYTF.

This clonotype was counted many times. The chain couples TRBV12-3 or TRBV12-4 to TRBJ1-3; D not resolved. V dropped 3 bases and J dropped 8 bases, with 8 bases sitting between them. The CDR3 is made up of 12 amino acids. The CDR3 sequence is CASSLEGYTIYF. CDR3 sequence (DNA): TGTGCCAGCAGTTTGGAGGGTTACACCATATATTTT.

There are many counts of this clonotype. This chain joins TRBV20-1 and TRBJ2-2, with 7 positions matching TRBD1. The germline CDR1 and CDR2 sequences are DFQATT and SNEGSKA (reference sequence). V shed 0 bases, J shed 1 base, and the junction held 8 bases outside the gene matches. This CDR3 contains 17 residues. The CDR3, as DNA: TGCAGTGCTAGAGACTTAGGGGGCGCATTGAACACCGGGGAGCTGTTTTTT. Translated, it gives CSARDLGGALNTGELFF.

In this sample, this clonotype turned up a few times. The chain combines TRBV5-1 with TRBJ2-5, with 8 nucleotides matching TRBD1. CDR1 SGHRS and CDR2 YFSETQ come from the germline V gene. V lost 6 bases to trimming and J lost 3 bases; unmatched junction nucleotides: 13. This CDR3 has 16 residues. The CDR3 here is CASNPVTGTGKETQYF. The CDR3 DNA sequence: TGCGCCAGCAATCCAGTAACCGGGACAGGAAAAGAGACCCAGTACTTC.

The rearrangement uses TRBV5-1 and TRBJ2-6; no clear D gene. V gave up 2 bases and J gave up 0 bases, with 6 bases separating them. Germline-derived CDR1 and CDR2 are SGHRS and YFSETQ. The CDR3 has 15 amino acids. This CDR3 reads CASSFQSSGANVLTF. For the CDR3, the DNA is TGCGCCAGCAGCTTTCAGAGCTCTGGGGCCAACGTCCTGACTTTC.

This clonotype was seen repeatedly, ten times or more. The chain's CDR3 is CASSGRTGTDEKLFF. CDR3 coding DNA: TGCGCCAGCAGCGGAAGGACAGGGACCGATGAAAAACTGTTTTTT. This rearrangement joins TRBV5-1 to TRBJ1-4, with 8 bases matching TRBD1. Germline loops: CDR1 SGHRS, CDR2 YFSETQ. The ends lost 4 bases at V and 6 bases at J; junction bases unmatched: 8. This CDR3 region has 15 residues.

This clonotype showed up many times. The genes are TRBV5-1 and TRBJ1-1; TRBD1 aligns across 7 bases. After removal of 4 bases from V and 2 bases from J, the junction contained 5 bases not matched to a gene. Germline values: CDR1 SGHRS, CDR2 YFSETQ. The CDR3 is made up of 14 amino acids. CDR3 region: CASSATGINTEAFF. The CDR3 nucleotides read TGCGCCAGCAGCGCGACAGGGATAAACACTGAAGCTTTCTTT.

This chain links TRBV12-3 or TRBV12-4 with TRBJ1-6; no definite D call. The CDR3 covers 13 residues. V lost 5 bases and J 7 bases, leaving 9 bases between the germline ends. The CDR3 loop is CASSPDWNSPLHF. The CDR3 DNA reads TGTGCCAGCAGTCCCGATTGGAATTCACCCCTCCACTTT.

This clonotype was counted many times. This sequence joins TRBV20-1 and TRBJ2-7; maybe TRBD2 (5 bases). V was trimmed by 3 bases and J by 3 bases, leaving 15 bases between them. The germline CDR1 and CDR2 sequences are DFQATT and SNEGSKA (reference sequence). The length of the CDR3 is 14 residues. The CDR3 region is CSARASGRDYEQYF. The CDR3 DNA follows: TGCAGTGCTAGGGCTAGTGGGAGAGACTACGAGCAGTACTTC.

At least ten counts were recorded for this clonotype. The chain joins TRBV20-1 to TRBJ2-1, with 7 positions matching TRBD1. Germline CDR1 DFQATT, CDR2 SNEGSKA (reference sequence). This CDR3 comprises 16 residues. V gave up 6 bases and J gave up 6 bases; unmatched junction bases: 17. CDR3 in DNA: TGCAGTGCCGCCCGACCCCCGGGACAGCCCCGCAATGAGCAGTTCTTC. This sequence encodes CSAARPPGQPRNEQFF.

The chain joins TRBV7-2 to TRBJ2-7, with unresolved D. The CDR3 extends over 16 amino acids. The V end lost 0 bases, the J end lost 2 bases, and 14 bases lay between the germline ends. The germline gives CDR1 SGHTA, CDR2 FQGNSA. The CDR3 DNA reads as TGTGCCAGCAGCTTAGCTTTTGCTAGTAAGGCCTACGAGCAGTACTTC. It specifies CASSLAFASKAYEQYF.

This clonotype was counted at least ten times. This rearrangement joins TRBV20-1 to TRBJ2-7; possible D gene TRBD1, 6 bases. The V end was cut by 3 bases, the J end by 3 bases, with 9 bases between. Germline V lookup: CDR1 DFQATT, CDR2 SNEGSKA (reference sequence). The CDR3 consists of 12 residues. The CDR3 bases are TGCAGTGCTAGGGACAGAATCTACGAGCAGTACTTC. Translation: CSARDRIYEQYF.

This clonotype was recorded at least ten times. The gene calls are TRBV7-2 and TRBJ1-2; tentative D call: TRBD1 (5 bases). This CDR3 contains 13 residues. The ends were cut back, 7 bases at V and 7 bases at J, with 16 bases in the middle. CDR1 is SGHTA, CDR2 FQGNSA, per germline. CDR3: CASTQGTKGGYTF. The CDR3, as DNA: TGTGCCAGCACCCAAGGGACGAAGGGTGGCTACACCTTC.

The sample holds many counts of this clonotype. The V gene is TRBV7-6, the J gene TRBJ2-7; the match to TRBD1 covers 7 bases. The CDR3 extends over 12 amino acids. V lost 2 bases, J lost 7 bases, and 2 bases stayed unmatched. Germline V lookup: CDR1 SGHVS, CDR2 FNYEAQ. The CDR3 loop reads CASSLYRGEQYF. CDR3 DNA: TGTGCCAGCAGCTTATACAGGGGTGAGCAGTACTTC.

This clonotype was seen ten or more times. The genes are TRBV20-1 and TRBJ2-1; D might be TRBD1 (5 bases). The CDR3 is 16 residues long. CDR1 DFQATT and CDR2 SNEGSKA come from the germline V gene (reference sequence). V dropped 0 bases and J dropped 0 bases, with 12 bases sitting between them. The CDR3 DNA reads TGCAGTGCTAGAGATAGAGACAGTCCCTCCTACAATGAGCAGTTCTTC. Translation: CSARDRDSPSYNEQFF.

This clonotype was recorded many times. The chain couples TRBV9 to TRBJ2-3; D perhaps matches TRBD2 (5 bases). This CDR3 has 16 residues. Trimming pared 0 bases from V and 4 bases from J, leaving 15 bases between. Germline V gene data show CDR1 as SGDLS and CDR2 as YYNGEE. The CDR3 here is CASSVGAARVSDTQYF. The CDR3 nucleotides read TGTGCCAGCAGCGTAGGTGCGGCGCGGGTTTCAGATACGCAGTATTTT.

CDR3 protein: CSVLERGSGYEQYF. Here the CDR3 DNA reads TGCAGCGTTCTAGAGAGGGGTTCGGGCTACGAGCAGTACTTC. The V gene is TRBV29-1, the J gene TRBJ2-7; D might be TRBD1 or TRBD2, each matching 5 bases. Germline CDR1 SQVTM, CDR2 ANQGSEA. V was shortened by 5 bases and J by 3 bases, with 17 bases between the two germline ends. This CDR3 has 14 residues.

This clonotype appeared many times. The chain couples TRBV5-1 to TRBJ2-3; 11 bases agree with TRBD2. This CDR3 comprises 19 residues. Unmatched junction bases numbered 12, after V lost 0 bases and J lost 3 bases. CDR1 and CDR2 from the germline V gene are SGHRS and YFSETQ. As DNA, the CDR3 is TGCGCCAGCAGCTTGGAGCCTCCTAGCGGGAGGTCAGGAACAGATACGCAGTATTTT. It codes for CASSLEPPSGRSGTDTQYF.

This clonotype occurred many times. V gene TRBV12-3 or TRBV12-4 combines with J gene TRBJ1-1; D remains ambiguous. With 3 bases removed from V and 0 bases from J, the gap between germline ends came to 11 bases. This CDR3 spans 15 amino acids. DNA of the CDR3: TGTGCCAGCAGTTTTAAGGCAGGAATGAACACTGAAGCTTTCTTT. It yields the protein CASSFKAGMNTEAFF.

As concerns this clonotype: A much larger clone differs from this one at a single base, so this may be a read error. V gene TRBV10-3 combines with J gene TRBJ2-1; the match to TRBD2 covers 10 bases. The CDR3 is 14 residues long. The germline CDR1 and CDR2 sequences are ENHRY and SYGVKD. CDR3 residues: CAVSDQREGNEQFF. CDR3 nucleotides: TGTGCCGTCAGTGACCAGCGGGAGGGCAATGAGCAGTTCTTC.

This clonotype was seen many times. The gene calls are TRBV29-1 and TRBJ2-5; TRBD1 might be the D (5 bases). V dropped 3 bases and J dropped 0 bases, with 11 bases sitting between them. The CDR3 runs 14 residues. Germline V gives CDR1 SQVTM, CDR2 ANQGSEA. CDR3 DNA: TGCAGCGTTGAGTCGGGCAGGGACCAAGAGACCCAGTACTTC. It encodes CSVESGRDQETQYF.

This clonotype was observed a handful of times. The V gene is TRBV12-3 or TRBV12-4, the J gene TRBJ2-5, with 10 bases identical to TRBD2. The junction had 6 bases not matched to a gene; V was cut back by 5 bases and J by 6 bases. The CDR3 loop spans 14 amino acids. The CDR3 loop reads CASSPSSGRKTQYF. CDR3 sequence (DNA): TGTGCCAGCAGTCCGTCTAGCGGGAGAAAGACCCAGTACTTC.

This clonotype appeared many times. This chain links TRBV6-1 with TRBJ2-6; D not resolved. Trimming left V 11 bases short and J 2 bases short, with 13 bases between. CDR1 MNHNS and CDR2 SASEGT come from the germline V gene. The CDR3 is 14 amino acids. CDR3: CAVSELAGANVLTF. The CDR3 DNA sequence: TGTGCCGTCTCGGAGCTCGCTGGGGCCAACGTCCTGACTTTC.